Below, 24 T cell receptor beta chains from the same sample are listed, as sequenced in a study of PD-1 blockade in classical Hodgkin lymphoma. Repertoires were generated with immunoSEQ multiplex PCR, while TCRdb's copy carries only in-frame clones and drops some. Of 90,000 to 95,000 clones listed, approximately 92% were seen once; the top ten hold 9.5% to 12%. Every single patient, without exception, relapsed after autologous stem cell transplantation, and brentuximab vedotin exposure varied. This specimen consisted of peripheral blood mononuclear cells (PBMCs), obtained before the second cycle of nivolumab. The receptors come from a human donor with classical Hodgkin lymphoma.

V is TRBV7-6 and J is TRBJ2-7, with 7 nucleotides matching TRBD2. Germline V gene sequence: CDR1 SGHVS, CDR2 FNYEAQ. Trimming at V came to 5 bases and at J to 2 bases, leaving 12 bases not matched to a gene. The CDR3 runs 16 residues. The CDR3 nucleotides are TGTGCCAGCAGCACTAAGCGGGGACTGGAGACCTACGAGCAGTACTTC. Protein sequence: CASSTKRGLETYEQYF.

V gene TRBV4-1 combines with J gene TRBJ2-3; the match to TRBD2 covers 14 bases. The length of the CDR3 is 21 residues. V lost 0 bases and J lost 0; bases outside the gene matches: 11. Germline-derived CDR1 and CDR2 are MGHRA and YSYEKL. CDR3 region: CASSQEKAWTSGGRSTDTQYF. Written as DNA, the CDR3 is TGCGCCAGCAGCCAAGAGAAGGCCTGGACTAGCGGGGGGCGTAGCACAGATACGCAGTATTTT.

This rearrangement joins TRBV27 to TRBJ2-7; D is unclear. Germline V gives CDR1 MNHEY, CDR2 SMNVEV (reference sequence). The CDR3 contains 15 residues. Trimming took 7 bases from V and 0 from J, leaving 16 bases between them. The CDR3 bases are TGTGCCAGCACTTCAGCCGGCGGACCCTCCTACGAGCAGTACTTC. The encoded protein is CASTSAGGPSYEQYF.

This rearrangement joins TRBV7-9 to TRBJ2-3; D gene uncertain. V lost 1 base and J lost 4, with 3 bases in between. The CDR3 totals 12 residues. Germline V gene sequence: CDR1 SEHNR, CDR2 FQNEAQ (reference sequence). CDR3 sequence reads: CASSLEADTQYF. The CDR3 DNA reads as TGTGCCAGCAGCTTAGAGGCAGATACGCAGTATTTT. Combining the CDR3 with reference TRBV7-9 and TRBJ2-3 gives the whole variable domain DTGVSQNPRHKITKRGQNVTFRCDPISEHNRLYWYRQTLGQGPEFLTYFQNEAQLEKSRLLSDRFSAERPKGSFSTLEIQRTEQGDSAMYLCASSLEADTQYFGPGTRLTVL.

The rearrangement uses TRBV28 and TRBJ2-7; D remains unclear. Trimming pared 3 bases from V and 6 bases from J, leaving 15 bases between. The CDR3 runs to 14 residues. Germline assignment: CDR1 MDHEN and CDR2 SYDVKM. Here the CDR3 reads CASSLLGPSVEQYF. DNA for the CDR3: TGTGCCAGCAGTTTGCTGGGCCCCTCGGTCGAGCAGTACTTC.

CDR3 sequence reads: CASSSWTDYGYTF. The CDR3 DNA reads TGTGCCAGCAGTTCCTGGACAGACTATGGCTACACCTTC. The V and J genes are TRBV28 and TRBJ1-2; tentatively, D is TRBD1 (6 bases). From germline, CDR1 is MDHEN and CDR2 SYDVKM. Trimming took 4 bases from V and 3 from J, leaving 9 bases between them. The CDR3 loop spans 13 amino acids.

This clone was observed a few times. The chain couples TRBV11-3 to TRBJ2-7, with 9 bases aligning to TRBD1. CDR1 and CDR2 (germline): SGHNT, YENEEA. Unmatched junction bases numbered 9, after V lost 1 base and J lost 5 bases. This CDR3 comprises 16 residues. The CDR3 loop reads CASSLGDGQGTDEQYF. The CDR3 DNA reads TGTGCCAGCAGCTTAGGGGACGGACAGGGGACGGACGAGCAGTACTTC.

The chain joins TRBV14 to TRBJ2-4, with 10 bases that match TRBD1. The length of the CDR3 is 16 residues. Germline loops: CDR1 SGHDN, CDR2 FVKESK. The ends lost 2 bases at V and 3 bases at J; junction bases unmatched: 4. The DNA for the CDR3 is TGTGCCAGCAGCCAACCCGGGACAGGGGTCAAAAACATTCAGTACTTC. This encodes CASSQPGTGVKNIQYF.

The chain joins TRBV7-9 to TRBJ2-1; 9 bases agree with TRBD1. The germline V gene encodes CDR1 SEHNR and CDR2 FQNEAQ (reference sequence). The CDR3 totals 17 residues. V dropped 1 base and J dropped 0; count of bases not matched to a gene: 4. The CDR3 sequence: CASSLVPDRGSYNEQFF. In DNA form, the CDR3 reads TGTGCCAGCAGCTTAGTCCCGGACAGGGGCTCCTACAATGAGCAGTTCTTC.

V and J are TRBV5-5 and TRBJ2-7; D is uncertain. V was shortened by 0 bases and J by 2 bases, with 9 bases between the two germline ends. The length of the CDR3 is 14 residues. Looked up from germline, CDR1 is SGHKS and CDR2 is YYEKEE (reference sequence). CDR3 DNA sequence: TGTGCCAGCAGCTTGGGACCCCTAACCTACGAGCAGTACTTC. Protein: CASSLGPLTYEQYF.

The rearrangement links TRBV4-1 to TRBJ2-3; D gene uncertain. Germline V gene lookup returns CDR1 MGHRA and CDR2 YSYEKL. The CDR3 contains 15 residues. V lost 1 base, J lost 4 bases, and 12 bases lay in between. The CDR3 nucleotides are TGCGCCAGCAGCCAAGTAATGTTAGTAGCAGATACGCAGTATTTT. Translating gives CASSQVMLVADTQYF.

The chain recombines TRBV28 with TRBJ2-7; 12 positions agree with TRBD2. The CDR3 is 17 amino acids. V gave up 1 base and J gave up 4 bases; unmatched junction bases: 8. From germline, CDR1 is MDHEN and CDR2 SYDVKM. The CDR3 region is CASSLFSSGGVRYEQYF. DNA for the CDR3: TGTGCCAGCAGTTTATTCTCTAGCGGGGGGGTTCGATACGAGCAGTACTTC.

The genes are TRBV10-3 and TRBJ2-6, with D possibly TRBD2 on 5 matching bases. V was clipped by 7 bases and J by 0 bases, with 7 bases between them. This CDR3 is built from 14 residues. Germline CDR1 and CDR2: ENHRY and SYGVKD. The CDR3 bases are TGTGCCATCACGAGCGGCTCTGGGGCCAACGTCCTGACTTTC. This codes for CAITSGSGANVLTF.

This chain links TRBV4-2 with TRBJ1-5, with TRBD1 as a possible D gene (6 bases). Trimming stripped 0 bases from V and 6 bases from J, with 24 bases between. CDR3 length: 19 residues. CDR1 and CDR2 (germline): LGHNA, YNFKEQ. CDR3 sequence reads: CASSQEGHSSLQTIQPQHF. In nucleotides, the CDR3 is TGTGCCAGCAGCCAAGAGGGACATTCTTCCCTACAAACGATTCAGCCCCAGCATTTT.

V usage is TRBV7-9 and J usage is TRBJ2-7; 7 bases align to TRBD1. The CDR3 is made up of 14 amino acids. Germline V gives CDR1 SEHNR, CDR2 FQNEAQ (reference sequence). The J segment lost 5 bases and the V segment lost 1 base, leaving 5 bases of the junction unmatched. CDR3 sequence reads: CASSLVGGKNEQYF. The CDR3 bases are TGTGCCAGCAGCTTAGTAGGGGGCAAAAACGAGCAGTACTTC.

This clone turned up a few times. Here the CDR3 reads CASSSLDTSKGNIQYF. CDR3 DNA sequence: TGTGCCAGCAGTTCGCTGGACACATCTAAGGGGAACATTCAGTACTTC. The rearrangement uses TRBV27 and TRBJ2-4; a possible D gene is TRBD1 (5 bases). Trimming shortened V by 4 bases and J by 7 bases, and 20 bases separated the two germline ends. Germline V gene lookup returns CDR1 MNHEY and CDR2 SMNVEV (reference sequence). The CDR3 covers 16 residues.

J is TRBJ2-4 and V is TRBV4-2; 8 nucleotides line up with TRBD2. From germline, CDR1 is LGHNA and CDR2 YNFKEQ. The CDR3 extends over 14 amino acids. The ends lost 0 bases at V and 6 bases at J; junction bases unmatched: 1. The CDR3 here is CASSQEGLGNIQYF. The CDR3 DNA sequence: TGTGCCAGCAGCCAAGAGGGACTAGGAAACATTCAGTACTTC.

The J gene is TRBJ1-5, the V gene TRBV5-6; 8 bases are shared with TRBD1. Germline trimming cut 0 bases from V and 2 bases from J; bases unmatched to any gene: 4. The CDR3 runs to 16 residues. CDR1 is SGHDT, CDR2 YYEEEE, per germline. CDR3 loop: CASSLATGGGNQPQHF. CDR3 nucleotide sequence: TGTGCCAGCAGCTTGGCAACAGGGGGGGGCAATCAGCCCCAGCATTTT.

This chain connects TRBV18 to TRBJ2-3, with 8 bases fitting TRBD1. With 5 bases clipped from V and 0 bases from J, the junction kept 4 bases outside the gene matches. The CDR3 sequence is 15 residues long. Per the germline V gene, CDR1 is KGHSH and CDR2 is LQKENI. This chain's CDR3 is CASSVGQGSTDTQYF. The CDR3 nucleotides are TGTGCCAGCTCAGTAGGACAGGGAAGCACAGATACGCAGTATTTT.

This clone was found a few times. The chain joins TRBV28 to TRBJ1-2; a weak D match, TRBD1 (6 bases). Germline CDR1 and CDR2: MDHEN and SYDVKM. V was shortened by 5 bases and J by 8 bases, with 15 bases between the two germline ends. The CDR3 runs to 13 residues. This chain's CDR3 is CASSPMGALGYTF. CDR3 sequence (DNA): TGTGCCAGCAGTCCCATGGGGGCTTTAGGCTACACCTTC.

The chain uses TRBV6-5 and TRBJ2-4; D perhaps matches TRBD2 (5 bases). Germline values: CDR1 MNHEY, CDR2 SVGAGI. CDR3 length equals 14 residues. The V end was cut by 0 bases, the J end by 5 bases, with 8 bases between. CDR3 coding DNA: TGTGCCAGCAGTTACTCTGGGCGGGAAAACATTCAGTACTTC. Translated, it gives CASSYSGRENIQYF.

The rearrangement links TRBV7-6 to TRBJ1-1; TRBD1 might be the D (5 bases). Per the germline V gene, CDR1 is SGHVS and CDR2 is FNYEAQ. Trimming removed 4 bases from V and 6 bases from J, with 24 bases in between. The CDR3 runs to 17 residues. The DNA for the CDR3 is TGTGCCAGCAGCTCCGGGGGTTGGGGTCAAGGGTGGGCTGAAGCTTTCTTT. Translating it yields CASSSGGWGQGWAEAFF. Combining the CDR3 with reference TRBV7-6 and TRBJ1-1 gives the whole variable domain GAGVSQSPRYKVTKRGQDVALRCDPISGHVSLYWYRQALGQGPEFLTYFNYEAQQDKSGLPNDRFSAERPEGSISTLTIQRTEQRDSAMYRCASSSGGWGQGWAEAFFGQGTRLTVV.

The V call is TRBV5-1, the J call TRBJ2-2; D is ambiguous. The CDR3 totals 14 residues. V lost 3 bases, J lost 0 bases, and 6 bases lay in between. The V gene's germline CDR1 is SGHRS and CDR2 YFSETQ. Written as DNA, the CDR3 is TGCGCCAGCAGCTCGGACGCGAACACCGGGGAGCTGTTTTTT. It is translated as CASSSDANTGELFF.

The V call is TRBV19, the J call TRBJ2-1; 11 nucleotides match TRBD2. CDR1 and CDR2 (germline): LNHDA, SQIVND (reference sequence). Trimming removed 5 bases from V and 9 bases from J; junction bases left unmatched: 9. The CDR3 consists of 15 residues. The CDR3 here is CASSPLAGGPVEQFF. CDR3 DNA sequence: TGTGCCAGTAGTCCTCTAGCGGGAGGTCCGGTTGAGCAGTTCTTC.